A selection of T cell receptor beta chains follows, all from one sample in a study of shared clonotypes between healthy human individuals. Repertoires were generated with immunoSEQ multiplex PCR, while TCRdb's copy carries only in-frame clones and drops some. Of 600,000 to 700,000 clones in the sample, around four fifths are singletons; the top ten hold under 2%. Sequenced input: memory CD4+ T cells sorted from blood. All receptors derive from a woman aged 25-40 years in good health. CDR3s include the opening cysteine and the closing phenylalanine or tryptophan.

CASSSMGVGDTQYF,TRBJ2-3,TRBV11-3
CASSSGTSYEQYF,TRBJ2-7,TRBV5-1
CAISGLEFYGYTF,TRBJ1-2,TRBV10-3
CASSRDRGRGSNQPQHF,TRBJ1-5,TRBV2
CASSLDREDEKLFF,TRBJ1-4,TRBV11-2
CASSMRGELFF,TRBJ2-2,TRBV19
CASSFNRVGNTIYF,TRBJ1-3,TRBV5-6
CASSLAWTGGPYGYTF,TRBJ1-2,TRBV7-9
CASSLRGAGTDTQYF,TRBJ2-3,TRBV28
CASSSVSTDTQYF,TRBJ2-3,TRBV27
CASSFGHLNTGELFF,TRBJ2-2,TRBV5-8
CASSLGESGELFF,TRBJ2-2,TRBV7-7
CASSTSPDSQVETQYF,TRBJ2-5,TRBV6-6
CASSQVSAREQYF,TRBJ2-7,TRBV18
CASSTNYGYTF,TRBJ1-2,TRBV28
CASSVGGLPRGETQYF,TRBJ2-5,TRBV9
CASRGFDSSGNTIYF,TRBJ1-3,TRBV2
CASSAASGREETQYF,TRBJ2-5,TRBV10-1
CASRPFEQGLPYEQYF,TRBJ2-7,TRBV28
CASSPGVYGYTF,TRBJ1-2,TRBV7-2
CASSYSDRGQNEQYF,TRBJ2-7,TRBV6-5
CASGRTETNEKLFF,TRBJ1-4,TRBV2
CAWSVRRQGARAGANVLTF,TRBJ2-6,TRBV30
CASRQIQGRDGYTF,TRBJ1-2,TRBV27
CASSPGEGASNQPQHF,TRBJ1-5,TRBV18
CASSAGAGGPTDTQYF,TRBJ2-3,TRBV2
CASRSGASETPLVRGNYGYTF,TRBJ1-2,TRBV19
CASRGQGGGEQYF,TRBJ2-7,TRBV5-4
CASSLGRGYEQYF,TRBJ2-7,TRBV27
CASSPRRQSDTQYF,TRBJ2-3,TRBV19
CASSARGGVEPQHF,TRBJ1-5,TRBV9